The clone carrying this T cell receptor beta chain has more than one count but fewer than ten. The library came from three nested PCR rounds adapted from ARM-PCR protocols. TCRdb re-derived calls from the multiplex PCR reads in MiXCR, one entry per CDR3 protein. This sample has around 210,000 distinct CDR3 sequences; 60% to 85% occur once, and the top ten carry under 30%. This sample stems from a study of tumor and adjacent non-tumor tissue in lung cancer. The CDR3 is made up of 17 amino acids. The germline V gene has CDR1 LGHNA and CDR2 YSLEER. V lost 2 bases and J 0 bases, leaving 14 bases between the germline ends. RNA was extracted from bulk tissue without any cell sorting.

This sequence originates from a man aged 60-69 years with non-small cell lung cancer. The rearrangement links TRBV4-3 to TRBJ1-3; no clear D gene. Sequencing used lung tumor tissue. Here the CDR3 reads CASSQSKASLSGNTIYF. DNA of the CDR3: TGCGCCAGCAGCCAATCCAAGGCATCCCTCTCTGGAAACACCATATATTTT.